The T cell receptor (beta chain) under discussion was sequenced for a study of blood T cell repertoires in COVID-19. Study information: Spain, Italy and the United States supplied samples that represented acute and convalescent COVID-19. Sources were T cells, B-cell-depleted T cells, or PBMCs; the material itself was cDNA or gDNA.

In the original processing: Estimation of nucleated cell counts relied on the amplification of reference gene primers. This table comes from immunoSEQ multiplex PCR, and its TCRdb copy is limited to in-frame clones, with some not included. The V and J calls and the clone size are those of that table, but D and trimming were determined from the DNA. This table holds roughly 200,000 clones, 80% to 85% found once. Germline CDR1 is SGHNT and CDR2 is YYREEE (reference sequence). This CDR3 comprises 17 residues. Trimming removed 1 base from V and 0 bases from J, with 11 bases in between. This clonotype was obtained from a man between 50 and 59 years old with active or convalescent COVID-19. V and J are TRBV5-4 and TRBJ1-6; the D is unclear. Sequencing input: peripheral blood. CDR3 nucleotide sequence: TGTGCCAGCAGCTTGCCCGGCCGGAGCTCCTATAATTCACCCCTCCACTTT. Its translation: CASSLPGRSSYNSPLHF. The full variable domain, rest sourced from reference TRBV5-4 and TRBJ1-6, is ETGVTQSPTHLIKTRGQQVTLRCSSQSGHNTVSWYQQALGQGPQFIFQYYREEENGRGNFPPRFSGLQFPNYSSELNVNALELDDSALYLCASSLPGRSSYNSPLHFGNGTRLTVT.